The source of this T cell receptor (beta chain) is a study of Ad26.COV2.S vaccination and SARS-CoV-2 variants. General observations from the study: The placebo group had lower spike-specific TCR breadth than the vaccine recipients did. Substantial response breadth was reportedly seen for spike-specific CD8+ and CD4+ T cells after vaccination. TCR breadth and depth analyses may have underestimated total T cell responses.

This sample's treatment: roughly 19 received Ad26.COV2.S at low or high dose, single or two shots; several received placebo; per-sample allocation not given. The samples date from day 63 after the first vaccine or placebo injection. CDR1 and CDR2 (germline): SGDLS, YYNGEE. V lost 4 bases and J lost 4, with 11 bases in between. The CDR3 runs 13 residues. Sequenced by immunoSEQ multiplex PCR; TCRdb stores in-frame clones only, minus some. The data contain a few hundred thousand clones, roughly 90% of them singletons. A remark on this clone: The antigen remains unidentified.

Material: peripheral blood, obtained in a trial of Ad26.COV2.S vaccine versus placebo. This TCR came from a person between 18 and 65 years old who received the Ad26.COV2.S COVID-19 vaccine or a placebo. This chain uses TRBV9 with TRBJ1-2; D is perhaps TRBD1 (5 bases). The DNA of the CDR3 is TGTGCCAGCAGCTTTGACAGCTCCTATGGCTACACCTTC. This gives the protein CASSFDSSYGYTF.